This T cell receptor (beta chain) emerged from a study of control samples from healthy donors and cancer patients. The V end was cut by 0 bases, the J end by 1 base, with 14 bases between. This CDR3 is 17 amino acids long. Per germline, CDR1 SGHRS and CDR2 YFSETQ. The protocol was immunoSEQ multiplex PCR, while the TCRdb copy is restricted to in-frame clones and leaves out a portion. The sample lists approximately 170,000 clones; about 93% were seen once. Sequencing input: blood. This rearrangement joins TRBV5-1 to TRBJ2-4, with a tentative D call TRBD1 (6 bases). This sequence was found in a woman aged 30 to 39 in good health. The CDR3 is CASSLGAGAVAKNIQYF. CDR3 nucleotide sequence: TGCGCCAGCAGCTTGGGGGCAGGGGCAGTGGCCAAAAACATTCAGTACTTC.